One sample yielded the 21 T cell receptor beta chains listed below, sequenced in a study of T cells after yellow fever vaccination. TCRdb re-derived calls from the 5' RACE reads in MiXCR, one entry per CDR3 protein. The data hold 300,000 to 350,000 distinct CDR3 sequences, with under 5% observed a single time. Sequences were derived from PBMCs, sampled 5 days after the yellow fever booster vaccination. These receptors were taken from a man younger than 35 who received the YFV17D yellow fever vaccine.

In its sample, this clonotype was seen many times. V and J are TRBV7-6 and TRBJ2-1; D is undetermined. Trimming pared 3 bases from V and 0 bases from J, leaving 18 bases between. Per germline, CDR1 SGHVS and CDR2 FNYEAQ. The CDR3 covers 18 residues. As DNA, the CDR3 is TGTGCCAGCAGCTTGAGGTCCCGTCGCGATCTCTCCTACAATGAGCAGTTCTTC. Translated, it gives CASSLRSRRDLSYNEQFF.

This clonotype was counted at least ten times. This chain links TRBV7-9 with TRBJ2-7; TRBD2 matches at 12 bases. J was trimmed by 5 bases and V by 4 bases; bases with no gene match: 6. Germline values: CDR1 SEHNR, CDR2 FQNEAQ (reference sequence). This CDR3 has 15 residues. The CDR3 DNA follows: TGTGCCAGCAGCTCCTGGACTAGCGGGGCCCACGAGCAGTACTTC. Translated, it gives CASSSWTSGAHEQYF.

This clonotype was seen ten or more times. J is TRBJ2-3 and V is TRBV4-2; D is perhaps TRBD2 (6 bases). V was clipped by 4 bases and J by 0 bases, with 14 bases between them. Germline values: CDR1 LGHNA, CDR2 YNFKEQ. The CDR3 runs to 16 residues. CDR3 DNA: TGTGCCAGCAGCCGGGAGGCTAGCGTAAGCACAGATACGCAGTATTTT. Translating it yields CASSREASVSTDTQYF.

The chain links TRBV7-2 to TRBJ2-7, with 10 positions matching TRBD1. The germline V gene has CDR1 SGHTA and CDR2 FQGNSA. The CDR3 length is 14 residues. The V gene end was trimmed by 5 bases and the J gene end by 5 bases; junction bases not matched to a gene: 6. The CDR3 region is CASSRTGGRHEQYF. As DNA, the CDR3 is TGTGCCAGCAGCAGGACAGGGGGACGTCACGAGCAGTACTTC.

This chain uses TRBV3-1 with TRBJ2-3; 10 nucleotides match TRBD2. CDR3 length: 16 residues. J gave up 3 bases and V 4 bases, and 7 bases lay outside the gene matches. Germline V gene data show CDR1 as LGHDT and CDR2 as YNNKEL (reference sequence). DNA of the CDR3: TGTGCCAGCAGCCGTACAGCGGGGGGGCAGACAGATACGCAGTATTTT. It codes for CASSRTAGGQTDTQYF.

The sample holds many counts of this clonotype. The CDR3 DNA sequence: TGCGCCAGCAGCGAGCCGAGCGGGGGGGCAGAGACCCAGTACTTC. It specifies CASSEPSGGAETQYF. V gene TRBV5-1 combines with J gene TRBJ2-5; TRBD2 agrees at 10 bases. This CDR3 contains 15 residues. The germline V gene encodes CDR1 SGHRS and CDR2 YFSETQ. Losses at the gene ends were 4 bases for V and 4 bases for J; bases not matched to a gene: 7.

This clonotype was counted ten times or more. The CDR3 reads CASSQVSGGYNEQFF. As DNA, the CDR3 is TGCGCCAGCAGCCAAGTCAGCGGGGGGTACAATGAGCAGTTCTTC. This rearrangement joins TRBV4-1 to TRBJ2-1, with 9 bases identical to TRBD2. In germline, CDR1 is MGHRA, CDR2 YSYEKL. The J segment lost 4 bases and the V segment lost 1 base, leaving 2 bases of the junction unmatched. There are 15 residues in the CDR3.

This clonotype was recorded a few times. The chain combines TRBV11-2 with TRBJ2-7, with TRBD1 as a possible D gene (6 bases). V dropped 1 base and J dropped 6 bases, with 10 bases sitting between them. The CDR3 runs 13 residues. From germline, CDR1 is SGHAT and CDR2 FQNNGV. The CDR3 DNA is TGTGCCAGCAGCTTAGCTACAGGGTTCGAGCAGTACTTC. Encoded protein: CASSLATGFEQYF.

This clonotype was counted between two and nine times. The chain couples TRBV28 to TRBJ1-1; 8 positions agree with TRBD1. The CDR3 has 14 residues. The V gene end was trimmed by 6 bases and the J gene end by 4 bases; junction bases not matched to a gene: 7. Germline-derived CDR1 and CDR2 are MDHEN and SYDVKM. The CDR3 reads CASSTQGGSTEAFF. The CDR3 DNA follows: TGTGCCAGCAGCACACAGGGGGGGAGCACTGAAGCTTTCTTT.

This clonotype was seen more than once but under ten times. J is TRBJ1-2 and V is TRBV7-9; tentatively, D is TRBD1 (6 bases). The CDR3 runs to 17 residues. The germline CDR1 and CDR2 sequences are SEHNR and FQNEAQ (reference sequence). Trimming took off 4 bases at V and 0 bases at J, with 18 bases between the two ends. For the CDR3, the DNA is TGTGCCAGCAGCTCTCGGGACATCCTTGAGTCTAACTATGGCTACACCTTC. Residues: CASSSRDILESNYGYTF.

This clonotype was counted ten times or more. V is TRBV29-1 and J is TRBJ2-3; D unclear. V lost 0 bases and J 1 base, leaving 2 bases between the germline ends. From germline, CDR1 is SQVTM and CDR2 ANQGSEA. CDR3 length: 12 amino acids. The CDR3 is CSVEEGTDTQYF. For the CDR3, the DNA is TGCAGCGTTGAAGAGGGCACAGATACGCAGTATTTT.

V and J are TRBV12-3 or TRBV12-4 and TRBJ1-4; D is undetermined. The CDR3 is made up of 11 amino acids. V was cut by 7 bases and J by 5 bases, with 5 bases left in between. The CDR3, as DNA: TGTGCCAGCACTAGCAATGAAAAACTGTTTTTT. This gives the protein CASTSNEKLFF.

This clonotype was picked up many times. This sequence joins TRBV19 and TRBJ1-1, with D maybe TRBD1 (6 bases). Trimming stripped 4 bases from V and 0 bases from J, with 18 bases between. Germline loops: CDR1 LNHDA, CDR2 SQIVND (reference sequence). The CDR3 consists of 17 residues. As DNA, the CDR3 is TGTGCCAGTAGTAAACAGGGAATTTGGGGAATGAACACTGAAGCTTTCTTT. Translation gives CASSKQGIWGMNTEAFF.

This clonotype was picked up many times. The chain joins TRBV11-2 to TRBJ2-4; D gene unclear. Trimming removed 1 base from V and 6 bases from J, with 10 bases in between. The CDR3 totals 14 residues. Germline CDR1 and CDR2: SGHAT and FQNNGV. CDR3: CASSLGRVGNIQYF. CDR3 bases: TGTGCCAGCAGCTTAGGTCGCGTGGGAAACATTCAGTACTTC.

This clonotype has just a few counts. The chain employs TRBV7-2 and TRBJ2-3, with D hard to call. The germline V and J ends were trimmed by 4 bases and 5 bases, with 10 bases remaining between them. CDR1 is SGHTA and CDR2 is FQGNSA in the germline V gene. The CDR3 loop spans 13 amino acids. CDR3 sequence (DNA): TGTGCCAGCAGCTCTAGGTGGGGAGATACGCAGTATTTT. Amino acid sequence: CASSSRWGDTQYF.

This clonotype appeared many times. V usage is TRBV18 and J usage is TRBJ2-5, with D possibly TRBD1 on 6 matching bases. CDR1 and CDR2 from the germline V gene are KGHSH and LQKENI. CDR3 length: 13 amino acids. Trimming pared 2 bases from V and 5 bases from J, leaving 9 bases between. CDR3 in amino acids: CASSPGGWETQYF. The CDR3 DNA sequence: TGTGCCAGCTCACCAGGGGGCTGGGAGACCCAGTACTTC.

This clonotype was recorded many times. V gene TRBV5-1 combines with J gene TRBJ2-5, with D tentatively TRBD2 (6 bases). V shed 5 bases and J shed 3 bases, with 14 bases lying between them. The CDR3 sequence is 14 residues long. CDR1 and CDR2 (germline): SGHRS, YFSETQ. The CDR3: CASRTTGGKETQYF. The CDR3 coding sequence is TGCGCCAGCAGAACTACCGGGGGTAAAGAGACCCAGTACTTC.

This clonotype showed up just a few times. The CDR3 region is CASSPVGDTEAFF. CDR3 in DNA: TGCGCCAGCAGCCCGGTAGGGGACACTGAAGCTTTCTTT. V usage is TRBV5-1 and J usage is TRBJ1-1; tentatively, D is TRBD1 (5 bases). In germline, CDR1 is SGHRS, CDR2 YFSETQ. This CDR3 region has 13 residues. Trimming removed 4 bases from V and 3 bases from J, with 10 bases in between.

CDR3 nucleotide sequence: TGTGCCAGCAGCGCTGGTGTTCCGGTCTATGGCTACACCTTC. This translates into CASSAGVPVYGYTF. J is TRBJ1-2 and V is TRBV3-1; no clear D gene. CDR3 length: 14 amino acids. Germline CDR1 is LGHDT and CDR2 is YNNKEL (reference sequence). The V end was cut by 5 bases, the J end by 4 bases, with 14 bases between.

The V call is TRBV5-5, the J call TRBJ2-5; D call uncertain. The CDR3 consists of 12 residues. V was clipped by 4 bases and J by 3 bases, with 7 bases between them. Germline assignment: CDR1 SGHKS and CDR2 YYEKEE (reference sequence). The CDR3 protein is CASSPFEETQYF. As DNA, the CDR3 is TGTGCCAGCAGCCCTTTTGAAGAGACCCAGTACTTC.

This clonotype was counted only a few times. The chain combines TRBV20-1 with TRBJ1-4; no definite D call. Per germline, CDR1 DFQATT and CDR2 SNEGSKA (reference sequence). V was trimmed by 0 bases and J by 5 bases, leaving 10 bases between them. This CDR3 has 14 amino acids. Here the CDR3 reads CSARDMVGNEKLFF. The CDR3 DNA is TGCAGTGCTAGAGATATGGTTGGGAATGAAAAACTGTTTTTT.